Listed below are T cell receptor beta chains from one sample, sequenced in a study of cytomegalovirus exposure and HLA in healthy donors. Clones were sequenced by immunoSEQ multiplex PCR, and TCRdb holds only the in-frame ones, with some missing. The table lists 95,000 to 110,000 clones, around two thirds of them singletons. Sequenced sample: PBMCs. Receptors originate from a woman in her forties in good health and CMV-seropositive. Each CDR3 is given with its conserved first and last residue. D genes are given only for firm matches. Not all rows give a size; the values are once, few, many and, for expanded clones, a class.

TRBV30,NA,TRBJ2-2,NA,TGTGCCTGGAGTGCAGGGTCCGGGGAGCTGTTTTTT,CAWSAGSGELFF
TRBV2,NA,TRBJ1-6,NA,TGTGCCAGCATCCGAACAGGGAATTCACCCCTCCACTTT,CASIRTGNSPLHF
TRBV5-6,NA,TRBJ2-1,NA,TGTGCCAGCAGCGCCCCGGGACTCTCCTACAATGAGCAGTTCTTC,CASSAPGLSYNEQFF
TRBV11-2,TRBD2,TRBJ2-1,few,TGTGCCAGCAGCTTATCGGCTAGCGGGGGCTACAATGAGCAGTTCTTC,CASSLSASGGYNEQFF
TRBV6-5,TRBD1,TRBJ1-6,NA,TGTGCCAGCAGTTACGGACAGGGGACGGGTTCACCCCTCCACTTT,CASSYGQGTGSPLHF
TRBV2,TRBD1,TRBJ1-6,few,TGTGCCAAGACAGGGCGGGACAATTCACCCCTCCACTTT,CAKTGRDNSPLHF
TRBV5-6,NA,TRBJ2-3,NA,TGTGCCAGCAGCTTGAGGGCAGGGTACGCAGATACGCAGTATTTT,CASSLRAGYADTQYF
TRBV2,NA,TRBJ2-2,NA,TGTGCCAGCAGTGATCCCAGGAGGACCGGGGAGCTGTTTTTT,CASSDPRRTGELFF
TRBV6-5,TRBD2,TRBJ2-1,NA,TGTGCCAGCAGTTACGGCAGCGGGGGGGCCTATGAGCAGTTCTTC,CASSYGSGGAYEQFF
TRBV7-2,NA,TRBJ1-6,NA,TGTGCCAGCAGCTCCAGGGGACGGGATTCACCCCTCCACTTT,CASSSRGRDSPLHF
TRBV6-5,NA,TRBJ1-1,NA,TGTGCCAGCAGTTACAGGGGATTGAACACTGAAGCTTTCTTT,CASSYRGLNTEAFF
TRBV4-2,NA,TRBJ1-5,NA,TGTGCCAGCAGCCAAGTCCAGGAAGGGGGCAATCAGCCCCAGCATTTT,CASSQVQEGGNQPQHF
TRBV19,NA,TRBJ1-5,once,TGTGCCAGTAGCCAGGACAGCTATAGCAATCAGCCCCAGCATTTT,CASSQDSYSNQPQHF
TRBV30,NA,TRBJ1-6,NA,TGTGCCCGAGGTGGGGAGGACGGTTCACCCCTCCACTTT,CARGGEDGSPLHF